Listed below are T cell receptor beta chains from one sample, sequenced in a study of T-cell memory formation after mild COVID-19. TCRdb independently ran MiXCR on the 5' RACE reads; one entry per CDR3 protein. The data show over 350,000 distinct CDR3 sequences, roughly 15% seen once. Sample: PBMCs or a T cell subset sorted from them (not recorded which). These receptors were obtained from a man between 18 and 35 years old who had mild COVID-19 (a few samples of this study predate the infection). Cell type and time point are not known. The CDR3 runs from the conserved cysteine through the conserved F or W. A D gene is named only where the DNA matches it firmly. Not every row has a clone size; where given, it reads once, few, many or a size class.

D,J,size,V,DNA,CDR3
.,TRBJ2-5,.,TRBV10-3,TGTGCCATCACCTCGGGCCAAGAAGGACAGACCCAGTACTTC,CAITSGQEGQTQYF
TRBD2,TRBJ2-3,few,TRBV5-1,TGCGCCAGCAGCCAGCGGGGGGACGCAGATACGCAGTATTTT,CASSQRGDADTQYF
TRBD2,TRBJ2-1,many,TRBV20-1,TGCAGTGCTAGCCTCCCATTCCTAGCGGGGGATGGCAATGAGCAGTTCTTC,CSASLPFLAGDGNEQFF
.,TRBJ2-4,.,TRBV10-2,TGCGCCAGCAAGGATCCAGCCAAAAACATTCAGTACTTC,CASKDPAKNIQYF
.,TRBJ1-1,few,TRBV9,TGTGCCAGCAGCGTAGTCTCACCCGGCGAAGCTTTCTTT,CASSVVSPGEAFF
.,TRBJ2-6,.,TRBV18,TGTGCCAGCTCCCAGGGCGCTGGGGCCAACGTCCTGACTTTC,CASSQGAGANVLTF
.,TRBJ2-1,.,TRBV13,TGTGCCAATACCGTGCGGGGGCACAATGAGCAGTTCTTC,CANTVRGHNEQFF
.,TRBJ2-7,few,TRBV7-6,TGTGCCAGCAGCCCACAGGGGACTTATACCTACGAGCAGTACTTC,CASSPQGTYTYEQYF
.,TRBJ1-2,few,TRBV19,TGTGCCAGTAGTATTGACGGGGTTGTCTATGGCTACACCTTC,CASSIDGVVYGYTF
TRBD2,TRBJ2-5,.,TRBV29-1,TGCAGCGTTTGGAGGCGGGGGGGAGAGACCCAGTACTTC,CSVWRRGGETQYF
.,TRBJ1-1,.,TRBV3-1,TGTGCCAGCAGCCAGAGTCCGTTGAACACTGAAGCTTTCTTT,CASSQSPLNTEAFF
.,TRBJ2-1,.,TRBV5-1,TGCGCCAGCAGCTTGGCAGTGGACAATGAGCAGTTCTTC,CASSLAVDNEQFF
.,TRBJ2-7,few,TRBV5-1,TGCGCCAGCAGCTTGGGTCCCTCTACCTACGAGCAGTACTTC,CASSLGPSTYEQYF
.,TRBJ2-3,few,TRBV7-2,TGTGCCAGCAGCTTAAACTCGGCGATGGATACGCAGTATTTT,CASSLNSAMDTQYF
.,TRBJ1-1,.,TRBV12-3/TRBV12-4,TGTGCCAGCAGTCCCAATACAGGGAGGCTAGAAGCTTTCTTT,CASSPNTGRLEAFF
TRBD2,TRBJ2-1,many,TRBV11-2,TGTGCCAGCAGCTCCCCTCTGAGCGGGGGATTCGACAATGAGCAGTTCTTC,CASSSPLSGGFDNEQFF
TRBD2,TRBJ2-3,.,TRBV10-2,TGCGCCAGCAGTGCCGGGACTAGCGGCCGCACAGATACGCAGTATTTT,CASSAGTSGRTDTQYF
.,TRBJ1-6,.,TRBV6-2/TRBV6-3,TGTGCCAGCAGTTCCCCACCGAGTTCACCCCTCCACTTT,CASSSPPSSPLHF
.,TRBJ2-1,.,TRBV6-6,TGTGCCAGCAGTTCGGGCTGGGTCGCCTACAATGAGCAGTTCTTC,CASSSGWVAYNEQFF
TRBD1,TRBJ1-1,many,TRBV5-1,TGCGCCAGCAGCAGGACAGGGGGTTCGAACACTGAAGCTTTCTTT,CASSRTGGSNTEAFF
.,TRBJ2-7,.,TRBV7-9,TGTGCCAGCACCCAAACGGGGGGCCACTCCTACGAGCAGTACTTC,CASTQTGGHSYEQYF
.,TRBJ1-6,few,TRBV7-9,TGTGCCAGCGGTGGAGTGAAGTTTGATTCACCCCTCCACTTT,CASGGVKFDSPLHF
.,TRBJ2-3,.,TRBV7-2,TGTGCCAGCAGCTTAGGGCTAGGTCCGGATACGCAGTATTTT,CASSLGLGPDTQYF
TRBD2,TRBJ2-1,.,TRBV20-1,TGCAGTGCGAAAACTGGTGGGGGGGGAAACAATGAGCAGTTCTTC,CSAKTGGGGNNEQFF
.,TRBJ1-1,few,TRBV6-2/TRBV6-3,TGTGCCAGCAGCCCAACCGCCGTGAACACTGAAGCTTTCTTT,CASSPTAVNTEAFF
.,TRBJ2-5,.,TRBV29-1,TGCAGCGTTTCACTAACAGGGGAGGGGGAGACCCAGTACTTC,CSVSLTGEGETQYF
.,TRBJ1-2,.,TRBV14,TGTGCCAGCAGCCAAACGAGCAGGGCGAATGGCTACACCTTC,CASSQTSRANGYTF
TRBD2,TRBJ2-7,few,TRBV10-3,TGTGCCATCAGTGTTTCCCCCGGGACTACAACCTACGAGCAGTACTTC,CAISVSPGTTTYEQYF
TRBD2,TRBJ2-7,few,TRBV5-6,TGTGCCAGCAGCGCCCGCCCAGCGGGGGCCTACGAGCAGTACTTC,CASSARPAGAYEQYF
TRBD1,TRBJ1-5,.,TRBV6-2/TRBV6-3,TGTGCCAGCAGTTATTCCCTGACAGGGCCACAGCCCCAGCATTTT,CASSYSLTGPQPQHF
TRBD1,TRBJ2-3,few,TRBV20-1,TGCAGTGCTAGGGGGACAGATATGAATACGCAGTATTTT,CSARGTDMNTQYF
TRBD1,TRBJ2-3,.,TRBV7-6,TGTGCCAGCAGCGTCGACAGGGGAGATACGCAGTATTTT,CASSVDRGDTQYF
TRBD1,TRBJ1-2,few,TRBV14,TGTGCCAGCAGCCAACTACAGGGGCCAGGTGGCTACACCTTC,CASSQLQGPGGYTF
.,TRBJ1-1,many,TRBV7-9,TGTGCCAGCAGTACCTTCGGTGGAAACACTGAAGCTTTCTTT,CASSTFGGNTEAFF
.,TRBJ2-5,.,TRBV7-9,TGTGCCAGCAGCTTTATCTCGCCGGACGGCCCCCAAGAGACCCAGTACTTC,CASSFISPDGPQETQYF
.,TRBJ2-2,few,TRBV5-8,TGTGCCAGCAGCCCGGGGCCTGGGGCTGAGTTGATGTTTTTT,CASSPGPGAELMFF
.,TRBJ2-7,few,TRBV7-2,TGTGCCAGCAGCTTATTTCCTAGCCCAAGCTCCTACGAGCAGTACTTC,CASSLFPSPSSYEQYF
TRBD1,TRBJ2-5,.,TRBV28,TGTGCCAGCAGCGGACAGGGGGCTGAGACCCAGTACTTC,CASSGQGAETQYF
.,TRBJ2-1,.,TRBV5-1,TGCGCCAGCAGCTCGGACAAATTCTACAATGAGCAGTTCTTC,CASSSDKFYNEQFF
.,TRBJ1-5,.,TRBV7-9,TGTGCCAGCAGCCTAGAACCCCACGGGAACAATCAGCCCCAGCATTTT,CASSLEPHGNNQPQHF
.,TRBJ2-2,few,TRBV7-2,TGTGCCAGCAGCTTAGATGGTGCGGGCGGGGAGCTGTTTTTT,CASSLDGAGGELFF
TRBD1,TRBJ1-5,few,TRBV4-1,TGCGCCAGCAGCCAAGGACAGGGGGCCGGCAATCAGCCCCAGCATTTT,CASSQGQGAGNQPQHF
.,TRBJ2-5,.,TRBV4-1,TGCGCCAGCAGCCAAGTGGGGCTTAACCAAGAGACCCAGTACTTC,CASSQVGLNQETQYF
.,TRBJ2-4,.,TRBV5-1,TGCGCCAGCAGCTTGGCCATCGGGGGTGAGGACATTCAGTACTTC,CASSLAIGGEDIQYF
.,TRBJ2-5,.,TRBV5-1,TGCGCCAGCAGCTTGGCTCCCAGCGAAGAGACCCAGTACTTC,CASSLAPSEETQYF
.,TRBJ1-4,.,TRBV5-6,TGTGCCAGCAGCTTTTCTAATGAAAAACTGTTTTTT,CASSFSNEKLFF
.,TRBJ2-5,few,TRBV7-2,TGTGCCAGCAGCCCACTGACGGCTCAAGAGACCCAGTACTTC,CASSPLTAQETQYF
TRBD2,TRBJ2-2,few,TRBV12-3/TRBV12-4,TGTGCCAGCAGTCCGCGGGGGGGCCCCGGGGAGCTGTTTTTT,CASSPRGGPGELFF
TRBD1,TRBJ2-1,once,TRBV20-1,TGCAGTGCTAGTGAGGGGGCGGCCTACAATGAGCAGTTCTTC,CSASEGAAYNEQFF
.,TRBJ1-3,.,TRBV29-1,TGCAGCGTTGAACTAGTTGGAAACACCATATATTTT,CSVELVGNTIYF
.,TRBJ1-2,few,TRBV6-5,TGTGCCAGCAGTTACTCAGGGGCCCTTAACTATGGCTACACCTTC,CASSYSGALNYGYTF
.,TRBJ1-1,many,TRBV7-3,TGTGCCAGCAAAAGGCAGATCGACACTGAAGCTTTCTTT,CASKRQIDTEAFF
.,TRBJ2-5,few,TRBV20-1,TGCAGTGCTAGAGATCCCCAGGGGGAGACCCAGTACTTC,CSARDPQGETQYF
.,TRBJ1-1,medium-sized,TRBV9,TGTGCCAGCAGCGTAGGGACGGGCACTGAAGCTTTCTTT,CASSVGTGTEAFF
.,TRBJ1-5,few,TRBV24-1,TGTGCCACCAGTGTCGTCTGGGAAAGCAATCAGCCCCAGCATTTT,CATSVVWESNQPQHF
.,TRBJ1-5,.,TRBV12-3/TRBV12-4,TGTGCCAGCAGTATGACAGTTAGCAATCAGCCCCAGCATTTT,CASSMTVSNQPQHF
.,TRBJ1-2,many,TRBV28,TGTGCCAGCAGTCCCGCAGGGGAACGGAATGGCTACACCTTC,CASSPAGERNGYTF